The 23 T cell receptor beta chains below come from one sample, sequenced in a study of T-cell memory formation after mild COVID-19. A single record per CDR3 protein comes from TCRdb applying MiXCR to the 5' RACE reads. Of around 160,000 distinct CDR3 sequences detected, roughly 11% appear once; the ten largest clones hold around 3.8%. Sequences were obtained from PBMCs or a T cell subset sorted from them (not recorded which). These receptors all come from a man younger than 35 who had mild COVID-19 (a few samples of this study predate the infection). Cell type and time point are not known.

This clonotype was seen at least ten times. CDR3 protein: CASRNLAGGGDTQYF. CDR3 bases: TGTGCCAGCCGGAACTTAGCCGGGGGTGGAGATACGCAGTATTTT. J is TRBJ2-3 and V is TRBV6-5, with TRBD2 as a possible D gene (6 bases). V was pared by 8 bases and J by 5 bases, with 20 bases between. CDR3 size: 15 residues. CDR1 and CDR2 (germline): MNHEY, SVGAGI.

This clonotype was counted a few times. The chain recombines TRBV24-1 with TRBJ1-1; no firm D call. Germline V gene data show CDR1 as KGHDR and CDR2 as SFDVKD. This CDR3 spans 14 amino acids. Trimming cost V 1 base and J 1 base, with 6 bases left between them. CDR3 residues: CATSDFYRNTEAFF. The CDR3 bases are TGTGCCACCAGTGATTTTTACAGGAACACTGAAGCTTTCTTT.

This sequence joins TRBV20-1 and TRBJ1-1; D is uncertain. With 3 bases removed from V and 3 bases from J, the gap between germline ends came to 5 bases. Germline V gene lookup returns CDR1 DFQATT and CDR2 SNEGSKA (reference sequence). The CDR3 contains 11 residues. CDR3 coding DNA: TGCAGTGCTAGGGTAGACACTGAAGCTTTCTTT. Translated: CSARVDTEAFF.

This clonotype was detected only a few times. This CDR3 is CAIKRGTTDTQYF. In nucleotides, the CDR3 is TGTGCCATCAAGCGGGGGACCACAGATACGCAGTATTTT. The chain joins TRBV7-9 to TRBJ2-3, with 8 bases matching TRBD2. CDR3 length: 13 amino acids. Germline V gives CDR1 SEHNR, CDR2 FQNEAQ (reference sequence). V shed 10 bases and J 2 bases; nucleotides not matched to a gene: 5. The full variable domain, completed using reference TRBV7-9 and TRBJ2-3, is DTGVSQNPRHKITKRGQNVTFRCDPISEHNRLYWYRQTLGQGPEFLTYFQNEAQLEKSRLLSDRFSAERPKGSFSTLEIQRTEQGDSAMYLCAIKRGTTDTQYFGPGTRLTVL.

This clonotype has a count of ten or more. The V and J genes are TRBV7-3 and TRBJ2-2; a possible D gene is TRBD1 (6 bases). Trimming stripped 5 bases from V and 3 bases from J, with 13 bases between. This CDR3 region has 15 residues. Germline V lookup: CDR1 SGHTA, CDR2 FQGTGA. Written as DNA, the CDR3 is TGTGCCAGCAGCACTCAGGGGTTTTACACCGGGGAGCTGTTTTTT. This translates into CASSTQGFYTGELFF.

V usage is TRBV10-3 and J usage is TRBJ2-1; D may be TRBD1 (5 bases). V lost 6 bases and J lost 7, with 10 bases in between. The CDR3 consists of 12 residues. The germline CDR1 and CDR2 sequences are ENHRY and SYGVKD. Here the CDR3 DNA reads TGTGCCATCAGGCAGGGTCGTAATGAGCAGTTCTTC. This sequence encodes CAIRQGRNEQFF.

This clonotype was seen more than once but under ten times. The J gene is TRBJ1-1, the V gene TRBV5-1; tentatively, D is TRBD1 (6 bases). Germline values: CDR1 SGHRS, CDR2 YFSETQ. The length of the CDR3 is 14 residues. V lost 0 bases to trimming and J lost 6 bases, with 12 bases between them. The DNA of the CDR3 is TGCGCCAGCAGCTTGGCACAGGGTTCGGCTGAAGCTTTCTTT. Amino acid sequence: CASSLAQGSAEAFF.

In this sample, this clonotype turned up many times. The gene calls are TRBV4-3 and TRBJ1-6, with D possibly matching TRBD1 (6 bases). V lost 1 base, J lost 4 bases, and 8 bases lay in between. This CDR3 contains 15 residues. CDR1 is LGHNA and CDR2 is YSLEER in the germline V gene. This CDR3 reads CASSQVRGYNSPLHF. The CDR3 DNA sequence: TGCGCCAGCAGCCAAGTTAGGGGGTATAATTCACCCCTCCACTTT.

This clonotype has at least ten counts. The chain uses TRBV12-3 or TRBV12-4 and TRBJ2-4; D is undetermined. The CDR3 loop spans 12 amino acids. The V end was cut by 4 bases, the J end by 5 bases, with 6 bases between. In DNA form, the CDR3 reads TGTGCCAGCAGTTCCAGTCAAAACATTCAGTACTTC. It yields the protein CASSSSQNIQYF.

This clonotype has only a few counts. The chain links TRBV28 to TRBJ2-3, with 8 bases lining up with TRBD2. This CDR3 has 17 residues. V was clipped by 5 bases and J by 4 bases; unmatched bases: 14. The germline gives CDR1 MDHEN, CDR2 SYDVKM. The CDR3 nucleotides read TGTGCCAGCAGTCTCATACCCGGAGCGGGGGTGTCAGATACGCAGTATTTT. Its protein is CASSLIPGAGVSDTQYF.

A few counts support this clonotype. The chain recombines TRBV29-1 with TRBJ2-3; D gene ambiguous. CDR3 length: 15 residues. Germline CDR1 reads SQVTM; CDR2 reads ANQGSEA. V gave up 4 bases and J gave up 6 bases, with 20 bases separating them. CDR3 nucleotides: TGCAGCGTTGCGGCAGTCCATGATACGTCGGATACGCAGTATTTT. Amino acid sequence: CSVAAVHDTSDTQYF.

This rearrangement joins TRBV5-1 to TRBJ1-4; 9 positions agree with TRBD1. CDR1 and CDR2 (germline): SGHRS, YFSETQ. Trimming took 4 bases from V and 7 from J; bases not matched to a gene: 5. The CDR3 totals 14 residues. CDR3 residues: CASSVQGAAEKLFF. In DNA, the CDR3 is TGCGCCAGCAGCGTACAGGGGGCGGCTGAAAAACTGTTTTTT.

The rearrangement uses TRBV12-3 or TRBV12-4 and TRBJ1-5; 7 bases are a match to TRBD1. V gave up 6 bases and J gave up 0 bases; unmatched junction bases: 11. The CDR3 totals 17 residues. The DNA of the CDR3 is TGTGCCAGCAGGGGTAACGAGGGGGCCGGTAGCAATCAGCCCCAGCATTTT. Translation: CASRGNEGAGSNQPQHF.

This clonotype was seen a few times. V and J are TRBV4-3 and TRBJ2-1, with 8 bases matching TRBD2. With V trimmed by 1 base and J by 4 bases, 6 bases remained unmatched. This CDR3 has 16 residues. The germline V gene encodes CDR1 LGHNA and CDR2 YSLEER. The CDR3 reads CASSQGLARKYNEQFF. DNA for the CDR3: TGCGCCAGCAGCCAAGGACTAGCGAGGAAGTACAATGAGCAGTTCTTC.

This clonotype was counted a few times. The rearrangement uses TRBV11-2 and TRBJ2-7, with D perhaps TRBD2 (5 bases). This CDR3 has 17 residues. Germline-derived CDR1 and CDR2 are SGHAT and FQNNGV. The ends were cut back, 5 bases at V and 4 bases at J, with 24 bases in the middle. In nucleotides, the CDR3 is TGTGCCAGCAGCCTCGACGAGGCTACGGGGTTCTTTTACGAGCAGTACTTC. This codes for CASSLDEATGFFYEQYF. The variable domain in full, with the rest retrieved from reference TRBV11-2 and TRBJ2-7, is EAGVAQSPRYKIIEKRQSVAFWCNPISGHATLYWYQQILGQGPKLLIQFQNNGVVDDSQLPKDRFSAERLKGVDSTLKIQPAKLEDSAVYLCASSLDEATGFFYEQYFGPGTRLTVT.

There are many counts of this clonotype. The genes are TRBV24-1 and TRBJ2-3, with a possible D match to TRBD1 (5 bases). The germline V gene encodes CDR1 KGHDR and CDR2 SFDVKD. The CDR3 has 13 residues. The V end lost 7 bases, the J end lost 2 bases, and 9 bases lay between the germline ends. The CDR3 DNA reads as TGTGCCACCAGACGACAGCTCACAGATACGCAGTATTTT. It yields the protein CATRRQLTDTQYF.

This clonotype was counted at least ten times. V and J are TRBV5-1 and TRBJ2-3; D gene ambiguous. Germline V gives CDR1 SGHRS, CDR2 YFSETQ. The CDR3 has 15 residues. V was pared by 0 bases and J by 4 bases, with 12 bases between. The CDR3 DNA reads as TGCGCCAGCAGCTTGGGACTTACGGCGGCAGATACGCAGTATTTT. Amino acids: CASSLGLTAADTQYF.

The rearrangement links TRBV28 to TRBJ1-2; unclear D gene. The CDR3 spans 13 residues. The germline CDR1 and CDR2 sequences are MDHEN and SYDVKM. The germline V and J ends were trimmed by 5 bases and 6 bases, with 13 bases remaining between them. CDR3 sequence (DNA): TGTGCCAGCAGTGTACGTCTCCGCGATGGCTACACCTTC. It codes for CASSVRLRDGYTF.

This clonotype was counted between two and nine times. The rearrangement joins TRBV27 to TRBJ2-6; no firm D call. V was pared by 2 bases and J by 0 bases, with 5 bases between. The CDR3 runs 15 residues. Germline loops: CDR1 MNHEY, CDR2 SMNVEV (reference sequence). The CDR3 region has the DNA TGTGCCAGCAGTTTACGCCGCTCTGGGGCCAACGTCCTGACTTTC. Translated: CASSLRRSGANVLTF.

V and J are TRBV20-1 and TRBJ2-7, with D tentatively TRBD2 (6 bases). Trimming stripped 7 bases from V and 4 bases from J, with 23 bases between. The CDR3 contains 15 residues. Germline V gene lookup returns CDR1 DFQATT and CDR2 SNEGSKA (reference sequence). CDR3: CSVSRGGAIPYEQYV. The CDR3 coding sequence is TGCAGTGTGAGCAGAGGCGGGGCGATCCCATACGAGCAGTACGTC.

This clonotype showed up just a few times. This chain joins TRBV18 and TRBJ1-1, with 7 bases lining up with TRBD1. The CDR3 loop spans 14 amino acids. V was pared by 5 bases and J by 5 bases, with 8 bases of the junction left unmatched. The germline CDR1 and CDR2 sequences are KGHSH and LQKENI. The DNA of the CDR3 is TGTGCCAGCTCAGGCCAGGGGGATGGGACTGAAGCTTTCTTT. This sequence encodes CASSGQGDGTEAFF.

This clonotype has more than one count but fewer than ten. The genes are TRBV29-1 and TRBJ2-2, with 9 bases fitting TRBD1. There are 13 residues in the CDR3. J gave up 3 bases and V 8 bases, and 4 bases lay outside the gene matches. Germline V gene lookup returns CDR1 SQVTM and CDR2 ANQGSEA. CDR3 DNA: TGCAGCTCCCGGGACAGGGACACCGGGGAGCTGTTTTTT. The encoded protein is CSSRDRDTGELFF.

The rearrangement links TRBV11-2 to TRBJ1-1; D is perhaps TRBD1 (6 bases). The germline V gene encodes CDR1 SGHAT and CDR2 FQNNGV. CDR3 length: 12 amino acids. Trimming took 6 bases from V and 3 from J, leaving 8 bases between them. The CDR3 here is CASSRQDTEAFF. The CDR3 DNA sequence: TGTGCCAGCAGTAGACAGGACACTGAAGCTTTCTTT.